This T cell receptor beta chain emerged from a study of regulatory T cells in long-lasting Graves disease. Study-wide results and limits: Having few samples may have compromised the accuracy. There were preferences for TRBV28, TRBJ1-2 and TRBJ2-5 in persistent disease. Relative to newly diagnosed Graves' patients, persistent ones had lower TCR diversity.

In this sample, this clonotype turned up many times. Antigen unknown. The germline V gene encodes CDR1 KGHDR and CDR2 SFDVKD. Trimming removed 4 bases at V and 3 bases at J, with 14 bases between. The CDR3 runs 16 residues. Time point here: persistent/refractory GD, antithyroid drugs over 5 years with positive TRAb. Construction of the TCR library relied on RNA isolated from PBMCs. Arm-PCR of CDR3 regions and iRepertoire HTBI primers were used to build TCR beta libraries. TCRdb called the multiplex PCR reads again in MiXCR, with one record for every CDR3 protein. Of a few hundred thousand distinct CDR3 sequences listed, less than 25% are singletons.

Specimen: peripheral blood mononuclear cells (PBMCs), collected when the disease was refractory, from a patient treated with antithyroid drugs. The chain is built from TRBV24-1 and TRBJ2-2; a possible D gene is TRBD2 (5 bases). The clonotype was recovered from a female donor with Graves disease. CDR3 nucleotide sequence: TGTGCCACCAGTGACTCTAGGAGGAGTTACACCGGGGAGCTGTTTTTT. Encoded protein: CATSDSRRSYTGELFF.